This T cell receptor (beta chain) was recovered during a study of shared clonotypes between healthy human individuals. This CDR3 is built from 13 residues. Trimming took off 6 bases at V and 6 bases at J, with 17 bases between the two ends. Germline V gives CDR1 SQVTM, CDR2 ANQGSEA. Worth noting for this clone: Its antigen is currently unknown.

The study, taken as a whole, reports: Rarefaction showed sorted-subset sequencing was incomplete despite large depth.

Sequencing used immunoSEQ multiplex PCR; TCRdb keeps in-frame clones, though not all of them. Among roughly 2.5 million clones listed, around 94% were seen once. The sequencing input was naive CD4+ T cells sorted from blood. Subset specified: CD45RA+ positively selected. V is TRBV29-1 and J is TRBJ1-2; a weak D match, TRBD1 (6 bases). The sequence was obtained from a man between 18 and 35 years old in good health. CDR3 DNA sequence: TGCAGCGTGGGACATCGAGACCCCGATGGCTACACCTTC. Its protein product is CSVGHRDPDGYTF.